These 19 T cell receptor beta chains originate from one sample sequenced in a study of blood T cell repertoires in COVID-19. The table came from immunoSEQ multiplex PCR; TCRdb's copy has only in-frame clones and leaves some out. The table shows roughly 90,000 clones, with around 85% occurring only once. Sequencing used peripheral blood. Source of these receptors: a man aged 45-65 years with acute or convalescent COVID-19.

This rearrangement joins TRBV7-9 to TRBJ1-1, with D perhaps matching TRBD1 (5 bases). Germline CDR1 reads SEHNR; CDR2 reads FQNEAQ (reference sequence). V was pared by 4 bases and J by 2 bases, with 14 bases between. CDR3 length: 15 residues. CDR3 sequence reads: CASSWGEATNTEAFF. CDR3 sequence (DNA): TGTGCCAGCAGCTGGGGGGAGGCGACCAACACTGAAGCTTTCTTT.

The chain uses TRBV6-2 or TRBV6-3 and TRBJ2-7, with D perhaps TRBD2 (6 bases). The CDR3 is made up of 13 amino acids. Germline values: CDR1 MNHEY, CDR2 SVGEGT. Trimming removed 3 bases from V and 6 bases from J, with 12 bases in between. CDR3: CASSYVGGSEQYF. CDR3 DNA sequence: TGTGCCAGCAGTTATGTTGGGGGGAGCGAGCAGTACTTC.

The chain is built from TRBV30 and TRBJ2-2; D unresolved. The germline gives CDR1 GTSNPN, CDR2 SVGIG (reference sequence). V lost 3 bases and J lost 0, with 5 bases in between. CDR3 length: 13 residues. DNA for the CDR3: TGTGCCTGGAGGGGCGCGAACACCGGGGAGCTGTTTTTT. Translated: CAWRGANTGELFF. The whole variable domain, remainder taken from reference TRBV30 and TRBJ2-2, is SQTIHQWPATLVQPVGSPLSLECTVEGTSNPNLYWYRQAAGRGLQLLFYSVGIGQISSEVPQNLSASRPQDRQFILSSKKLLLSDSGFYLCAWRGANTGELFFGEGSRLTVL.

There are a few counts of this clone. V gene TRBV4-1 combines with J gene TRBJ2-7; D call uncertain. Germline assignment: CDR1 MGHRA and CDR2 YSYEKL. CDR3 length: 15 residues. Deletions cut 3 bases from V and 0 bases from J, with 12 bases between. The CDR3 region is CASSQYSQFSYEQYF. CDR3 sequence (DNA): TGCGCCAGCAGCCAGTACAGTCAGTTCTCCTACGAGCAGTACTTC.

This clone appeared a single time. Compared with germline, one end of the junction differs, possibly owing to a read error. This chain joins TRBV5-1 and TRBJ1-2; maybe TRBD1 (5 bases). This CDR3 contains 13 residues. Germline V lookup: CDR1 SGHRS, CDR2 YFSETQ. This CDR3 is CASSLDDSPVKAF. The CDR3 DNA is TGCGCCAGCAGCTTGGATGACAGCCCAGTGAAGGCCTTC.

The chain joins TRBV6-5 to TRBJ1-2; possible D gene TRBD1, 5 bases. The CDR3 is 15 residues long. The V end lost 7 bases, the J end lost 2 bases, and 17 bases lay between the germline ends. CDR1 is MNHEY, CDR2 SVGAGI, per germline. CDR3 DNA: TGTGCCAGCATGTCGGGGGGGGGTACAAACTATGGCTACACCTTC. This sequence encodes CASMSGGGTNYGYTF.

This chain uses TRBV29-1 with TRBJ2-7, with D possibly matching TRBD1 (6 bases). V dropped 7 bases and J dropped 0 bases, with 13 bases sitting between them. The CDR3 sequence is 13 residues long. Germline V gene lookup returns CDR1 SQVTM and CDR2 ANQGSEA. The CDR3 nucleotides are TGCAGCGCCCAGGACAGAACCTCCTACGAGCAGTACTTC. Translation gives CSAQDRTSYEQYF.

The table lists this clone with a few counts. This sequence joins TRBV4-1 and TRBJ1-4; D not certain. Deletions cut 1 base from V and 8 bases from J, with 8 bases between. The CDR3 sequence is 13 residues long. CDR1 MGHRA and CDR2 YSYEKL come from the germline V gene. DNA for the CDR3: TGCGCCAGCAGCCAAGGACCTAGGGAAAAACTGTTTTTT. This encodes CASSQGPREKLFF.

The chain has TRBV29-1 and TRBJ2-2; no clear D. CDR1 and CDR2 from the germline V gene are SQVTM and ANQGSEA. V lost 2 bases, J lost 6 bases, and 10 bases lay in between. CDR3 length: 13 amino acids. The CDR3 is CSVEKLESGELFF. Here the CDR3 DNA reads TGCAGCGTTGAAAAGTTGGAGTCCGGGGAGCTGTTTTTT.

The chain joins TRBV9 to TRBJ1-2, with 7 bases aligning to TRBD1. Germline-derived CDR1 and CDR2 are SGDLS and YYNGEE. Unmatched junction bases numbered 6, after V lost 4 bases and J lost 0 bases. The CDR3 spans 15 residues. The CDR3 reads CASSPTGVANYGYTF. DNA of the CDR3: TGTGCCAGCAGCCCTACAGGGGTAGCTAACTATGGCTACACCTTC.

V gene TRBV7-6 combines with J gene TRBJ1-4, with TRBD1 identical over 9 bases. CDR1 is SGHVS, CDR2 FNYEAQ, per germline. The CDR3 is 16 residues long. With 3 bases clipped from V and 8 bases from J, the junction kept 10 bases outside the gene matches. The CDR3 DNA reads as TGTGCCAGCAGCTTCCACACAGGGGGCGCTGGGGAAAAACTGTTTTTT. Amino acids: CASSFHTGGAGEKLFF. The full variable domain, completed using reference TRBV7-6 and TRBJ1-4, is GAGVSQSPRYKVTKRGQDVALRCDPISGHVSLYWYRQALGQGPEFLTYFNYEAQQDKSGLPNDRFSAERPEGSISTLTIQRTEQRDSAMYRCASSFHTGGAGEKLFFGSGTQLSVL.

This chain uses TRBV6-5 with TRBJ2-2, with D possibly matching TRBD1 (6 bases). Germline values: CDR1 MNHEY, CDR2 SVGAGI. V gave up 2 bases and J gave up 5 bases, with 12 bases separating them. There are 15 residues in the CDR3. DNA for the CDR3: TGTGCCAGCAGTTACGACAGGAGAGGGACCGGGGAGCTGTTTTTT. It codes for CASSYDRRGTGELFF.

This clone was picked up one time. The J gene is TRBJ2-5, the V gene TRBV28, with TRBD1 matching 7 bases. The CDR3 length is 16 residues. Germline CDR1 is MDHEN and CDR2 is SYDVKM. V shed 3 bases and J 4 bases; nucleotides not matched to a gene: 11. The CDR3 reads CASSFLTGEEAETQYF. The CDR3 bases are TGTGCCAGCAGTTTCCTTACAGGGGAAGAGGCAGAGACCCAGTACTTC.

The chain couples TRBV2 to TRBJ1-1; unclear D gene. This CDR3 is 16 amino acids long. The V end was cut by 2 bases, the J end by 0 bases, with 13 bases between. CDR1 is SNHLY, CDR2 FYNNEI, per germline. The CDR3 reads CASSEWDSGMNTEAFF. CDR3 in DNA: TGTGCCAGCAGTGAATGGGATTCCGGGATGAACACTGAAGCTTTCTTT.

The J gene is TRBJ2-1, the V gene TRBV20-1; D is possibly TRBD2 (5 bases). Trimming took off 3 bases at V and 6 bases at J, with 9 bases between the two ends. This CDR3 has 12 residues. Germline V lookup: CDR1 DFQATT, CDR2 SNEGSKA (reference sequence). The CDR3 region has the DNA TGCAGTGCTAGTAATCTAGCCAATGAGCAGTTCTTC. Translated: CSASNLANEQFF.

The CDR3 nucleotides read TGTGCCAGCGGGGACTATTCCGGGTTCACAGATACGCAGTATTTT. Translation: CASGDYSGFTDTQYF. This chain links TRBV25-1 with TRBJ2-3; TRBD2 aligns across 7 bases. Germline CDR1 reads MGHDK; CDR2 reads SYGVNS. This CDR3 comprises 15 residues. After removal of 8 bases from V and 2 bases from J, the junction contained 10 bases not matched to a gene. Looking up the rest from reference TRBV25-1 and TRBJ2-3 gives the full variable domain: EADIYQTPRYLVIGTGKKITLECSQTMGHDKMYWYQQDPGMELHLIHYSYGVNSTEKGDLSSESTVSRIRTEHFPLTLESARPSHTSQYLCASGDYSGFTDTQYFGPGTRLTVL.

The V gene is TRBV28, the J gene TRBJ2-1; 10 nucleotides match TRBD2. Germline V gene lookup returns CDR1 MDHEN and CDR2 SYDVKM. The CDR3 has 15 amino acids. With V trimmed by 3 bases and J by 5 bases, 4 bases remained unmatched. This CDR3 is CASSFSTSGNNEQFF. CDR3 nucleotide sequence: TGTGCCAGCAGTTTTAGTACTAGCGGGAACAATGAGCAGTTCTTC.

CDR3 nucleotides: TGTGCCAGCAGCCTTACTGGGACAGGTGTTTTTGGCTACACCTTC. It translates to CASSLTGTGVFGYTF. This chain uses TRBV7-2 with TRBJ1-2; TRBD1 aligns across 8 bases. Germline trimming cut 5 bases from V and 7 bases from J; bases unmatched to any gene: 12. CDR3 length: 15 residues. Germline lookup yields CDR1 SGHTA and CDR2 FQGNSA.

The V and J genes are TRBV9 and TRBJ2-3, with 11 bases that match TRBD2. The CDR3 has 16 amino acids. The V and J ends lost 6 bases and 4 bases, in that order; junction bases with no gene match: 10. Looked up from germline, CDR1 is SGDLS and CDR2 is YYNGEE. Written as DNA, the CDR3 is TGTGCCAGCAACCCACTGACTAGCGGGACGGCAGATACGCAGTATTTT. This sequence encodes CASNPLTSGTADTQYF.